This TCR beta chain was captured in a study of T cells in Graves' hyperthyroidism and ophthalmopathy. Findings and limits, study-wide: Stable hyperthyroidism was separated from ophthalmopathy by a model based on 13 V-J features. Appearing also in blood were most of the thyroid clonotypes expanded above 0.001.

Germline V gene sequence: CDR1 SGHTA, CDR2 FQGTGA. J lost 10 bases, V lost 5 bases, and 6 bases had no gene match. The CDR3 runs to 13 residues. A word on this clonotype: Antigen: not known.

RNA transcripts provided the source from which TCR beta CDR3 regions were amplified. HTBI primers were employed in a first-round RT-PCR of the TCR CDR3. From the multiplex PCR reads, TCRdb called clonotypes with MiXCR, one entry per CDR3 protein. The sample records about 500,000 distinct CDR3 sequences, over 45% being singletons. This receptor was identified in an adult woman with Graves' disease, either hyperthyroidism or ophthalmopathy (not recorded which). This chain joins TRBV7-3 and TRBJ2-3; 10 nucleotides match TRBD1. The sample comprised peripheral blood or thyroid tissue (not recorded which). The CDR3 loop is CASSLRQGAAQYF. The CDR3 DNA reads TGTGCCAGCAGCCTTCGACAGGGGGCCGCGCAGTATTTT.